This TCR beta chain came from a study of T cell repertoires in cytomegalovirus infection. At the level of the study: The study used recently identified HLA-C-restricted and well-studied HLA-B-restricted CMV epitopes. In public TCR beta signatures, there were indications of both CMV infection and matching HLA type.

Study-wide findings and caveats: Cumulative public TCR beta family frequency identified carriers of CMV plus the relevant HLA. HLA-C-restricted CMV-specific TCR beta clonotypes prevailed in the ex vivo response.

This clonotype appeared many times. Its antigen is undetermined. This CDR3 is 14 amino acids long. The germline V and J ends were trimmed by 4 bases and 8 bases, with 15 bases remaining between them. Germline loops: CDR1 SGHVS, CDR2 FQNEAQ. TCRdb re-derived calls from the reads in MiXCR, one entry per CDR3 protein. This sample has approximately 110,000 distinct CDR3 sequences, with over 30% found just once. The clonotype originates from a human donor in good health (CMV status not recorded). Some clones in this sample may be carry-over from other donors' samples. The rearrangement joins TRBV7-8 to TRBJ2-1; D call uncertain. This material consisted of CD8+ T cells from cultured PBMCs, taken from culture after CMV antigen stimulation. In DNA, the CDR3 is TGTGCCAGCAGCTACGGGCCCCGGACCCATGAGCAGTTCTTC. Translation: CASSYGPRTHEQFF.